This TCR beta chain was retrieved from a study of T cell changes during pregnancy in multiple sclerosis. TCRdb keeps only in-frame clones here, not all; method: immunoSEQ multiplex PCR. The sample records 32,000 or so clones, roughly nine tenths being singletons. This CDR3 has 18 amino acids. The trim removed 4 bases at V and 0 bases at J, leaving 7 bases unmatched. The germline gives CDR1 SGHVS, CDR2 FNYEAQ. The chain carries TRBV7-6 and TRBJ2-3; 13 nucleotides line up with TRBD2. The sequence was obtained from a female donor with multiple sclerosis, enrolled in a pregnancy study. Specimen: CD8+ T cells from peripheral blood mononuclear cells, collected in the second trimester of pregnancy. The CDR3 DNA reads TGTGCCAGCAGCTACCGACTAGCGGGGGGCCCTAGCACAGATACGCAGTATTTT. Translation: CASSYRLAGGPSTDTQYF.